Presented here are 19 T cell receptor beta chains from one specimen sequenced in a study of blood T cells in healthy people across ages. With a J-beta primer mix and a sample-barcoded 5' primer, a second PCR ran roughly 6 to 11 cycles. TCRdb analysed the 5' RACE reads with MiXCR anew, one entry per CDR3 protein. The sample gives 1.5 million to 2 million distinct CDR3 sequences, about 50% of which show up once; approximately 2% is in the top ten. The sample was blood. These receptors all stem from a woman between 35 and 50 years old in good health.

This clonotype came up a few times. This rearrangement joins TRBV4-3 to TRBJ2-5; D is unresolved. CDR3 length: 14 residues. Germline V CDR1 and CDR2: LGHNA, YSLEER. The V end lost 0 bases, the J end lost 0 bases, and 5 bases lay between the germline ends. This chain's CDR3 is CASSQDHYQETQYF. The DNA of the CDR3 is TGCGCCAGCAGCCAAGACCATTACCAAGAGACCCAGTACTTC.

There are many counts of this clonotype. The chain carries TRBV25-1 and TRBJ2-5, with TRBD1 as a possible D gene (5 bases). The CDR3 loop spans 13 amino acids. Looked up from germline, CDR1 is MGHDK and CDR2 is SYGVNS. The germline V and J ends were trimmed by 2 bases and 2 bases, with 6 bases remaining between them. For the CDR3, the DNA is TGTGCCAGCAGTGAAGCAGGGCAAGAGACCCAGTACTTC. Translated, it gives CASSEAGQETQYF.

This clonotype was seen only once. CDR3 coding DNA: TGTGCCAGCAGTTCCTCCTATAGCGGGGGGGCCTTCGCTCGGCAAGAGACCCAGTACTTC. It specifies CASSSSYSGGAFARQETQYF. The chain couples TRBV6-5 to TRBJ2-5, with 11 positions matching TRBD2. CDR3 size: 20 residues. V dropped 4 bases and J dropped 2; count of bases not matched to a gene: 18. CDR1 is MNHEY and CDR2 is SVGAGI in the germline V gene.

This rearrangement joins TRBV20-1 to TRBJ1-2, with D possibly TRBD1 on 6 matching bases. The CDR3 consists of 17 residues. V lost 0 bases, J lost 5 bases, and 22 bases lay in between. Per germline, CDR1 DFQATT and CDR2 SNEGSKA (reference sequence). The CDR3 loop is CSARDRRGTSRGYGYTF. The CDR3, as DNA: TGCAGTGCTAGAGATAGGCGGGGGACATCGAGGGGGTATGGCTACACCTTC.

The chain has TRBV12-5 and TRBJ2-1; D is uncertain. Germline V lookup: CDR1 LGHNT, CDR2 FRNRAP. The V gene lost 3 bases and the J gene lost 0 bases, with 21 bases spanning the gap. The CDR3 is 19 amino acids. CDR3 in DNA: TGTGCTAGTGGTTTACGGAGTACCGCCGGATATAGCTCCTACAATGAGCAGTTCTTC. Its translation is CASGLRSTAGYSSYNEQFF.

This clonotype appeared a few times. The genes are TRBV12-3 or TRBV12-4 and TRBJ1-2; 7 nucleotides line up with TRBD1. CDR3 size: 15 residues. Unmatched junction bases numbered 8, after V lost 3 bases and J lost 4 bases. The DNA for the CDR3 is TGTGCCAGCAGTTTGGCCACCGGGACAGCCTATGGCTACACCTTC. This gives the protein CASSLATGTAYGYTF.

This sequence joins TRBV19 and TRBJ2-1; D remains ambiguous. V was cut by 3 bases and J by 10 bases, with 19 bases left in between. Germline V CDR1 and CDR2: LNHDA, SQIVND (reference sequence). CDR3 length: 15 residues. This CDR3 is CASSIRPPGSSEQFF. CDR3 in DNA: TGTGCCAGTAGTATCCGGCCGCCTGGGTCGAGCGAGCAGTTCTTC. Full variable domain (missing parts from reference TRBV19 and TRBJ2-1): DGGITQSPKYLFRKEGQNVTLSCEQNLNHDAMYWYRQDPGQGLRLIYYSQIVNDFQKGDIAEGYSVSREKKESFPLTVTSAQKNPTAFYLCASSIRPPGSSEQFFGPGTRLTVL.

The chain is built from TRBV28 and TRBJ1-4, with D possibly TRBD1 on 5 matching bases. Trimming removed 1 base from V and 5 bases from J, with 11 bases in between. Per germline, CDR1 MDHEN and CDR2 SYDVKM. The CDR3 sequence is 15 residues long. In DNA form, the CDR3 reads TGTGCCAGCAGTTTATCGAGCAGGGAAAATGAAAAACTGTTTTTT. Amino acid sequence: CASSLSSRENEKLFF. Based on the CDR3 plus reference TRBV28 and TRBJ1-4, the full variable domain is DVKVTQSSRYLVKRTGEKVFLECVQDMDHENMFWYRQDPGLGLRLIYFSYDVKMKEKGDIPEGYSVSREKKERFSLILESASTNQTSMYLCASSLSSRENEKLFFGSGTQLSVL.

This clonotype was seen only once. This chain uses TRBV7-6 with TRBJ2-5, with unresolved D. The J call is in doubt because the DNA end fits TRBJ2-7 better. Germline V gene lookup returns CDR1 SGHVS and CDR2 FNYEAQ. The CDR3 consists of 13 residues. The CDR3 loop reads CASSPLPRGEQYF. The CDR3 DNA reads TGTGCCAGCAGCCCCCTCCCTCGCGGCGAGCAGTACTTC.

The chain couples TRBV7-2 to TRBJ2-1; 11 nucleotides align to TRBD2. The V segment lost 1 base and the J segment 5 bases; nucleotides outside the gene matches: 13. The CDR3 has 19 amino acids. Germline V lookup: CDR1 SGHTA, CDR2 FQGNSA. Here the CDR3 DNA reads TGTGCCAGCAGCTTAGTCTTACTTGGTCTAGCGGGGGGCGACAATGAGCAGTTCTTC. Amino acids: CASSLVLLGLAGGDNEQFF. The full variable domain, rest sourced from reference TRBV7-2 and TRBJ2-1, is GAGVSQSPSNKVTEKGKDVELRCDPISGHTALYWYRQSLGQGLEFLIYFQGNSAPDKSGLPSDRFSAERTGGSVSTLTIQRTQQEDSAVYLCASSLVLLGLAGGDNEQFFGPGTRLTVL.

The genes are TRBV3-1 and TRBJ1-5; D unclear. CDR1 is LGHDT and CDR2 is YNNKEL in the germline V gene (reference sequence). The CDR3 has 17 residues. V lost 3 bases, J lost 1 base, and 16 bases lay in between. The DNA of the CDR3 is TGTGCCAGCAGCCAGAAATCACGTGATAAGAGCAATCAGCCCCAGCATTTT. Translating gives CASSQKSRDKSNQPQHF.

The chain combines TRBV10-3 with TRBJ2-3; D gene uncertain. Per the germline V gene, CDR1 is ENHRY and CDR2 is SYGVKD. The V gene lost 3 bases and the J gene lost 1 base, with 11 bases spanning the gap. CDR3 size: 15 residues. This chain's CDR3 is CAISDWSEGTDTQYF. CDR3 nucleotides: TGTGCCATCAGTGACTGGAGCGAGGGCACAGATACGCAGTATTTT.

There are a few counts of this clonotype. The genes are TRBV7-2 and TRBJ2-3; D gene uncertain. The V and J ends lost 7 bases and 12 bases respectively, with 17 bases between them. The germline V gene encodes CDR1 SGHTA and CDR2 FQGNSA. The CDR3 has 12 residues. The CDR3 DNA reads as TGTGCCAGCACCCCTGGACGGGCCGCACAGTATTTT. It encodes CASTPGRAAQYF.

The chain recombines TRBV6-1 with TRBJ1-6; 9 nucleotides agree with TRBD1. Germline-derived CDR1 and CDR2 are MNHNS and SASEGT. J lost 2 bases, V lost 6 bases, and 14 bases had no gene match. This CDR3 comprises 19 residues. The CDR3 spells CASRPGTGQREAYNSPLHF. CDR3 nucleotide sequence: TGTGCCAGCAGACCTGGGACAGGGCAGAGGGAAGCCTATAATTCACCCCTCCACTTT.

This clonotype appeared a few times. The chain is built from TRBV27 and TRBJ2-7; a possible D gene is TRBD2 (5 bases). In germline, CDR1 is MNHEY, CDR2 SMNVEV (reference sequence). This CDR3 region has 16 residues. V lost 4 bases and J lost 3, with 19 bases in between. The CDR3 sequence is CASSSRRLSRDYEQYF. As DNA, the CDR3 is TGTGCCAGCAGTTCCCGTCGACTATCAAGAGACTACGAGCAGTACTTC.

The table lists this clonotype with a few counts. The chain carries TRBV7-2 and TRBJ2-5; D gene unclear. V shed 4 bases and J shed 2 bases, with 8 bases lying between them. CDR1 is SGHTA, CDR2 FQGNSA, per germline. The CDR3 extends over 13 amino acids. The CDR3 reads CASSSMTQETQYF. The CDR3 nucleotides read TGTGCCAGCAGCTCCATGACTCAAGAGACCCAGTACTTC.

This rearrangement joins TRBV7-2 to TRBJ2-7; TRBD1 might be the D (5 bases). The CDR3 totals 15 residues. From germline, CDR1 is SGHTA and CDR2 FQGNSA. V lost 5 bases, J lost 7 bases, and 21 bases lay in between. CDR3 amino acids: CASSLEPDVNREQYF. CDR3 nucleotides: TGTGCCAGCAGCCTGGAGCCGGACGTTAACAGGGAGCAGTACTTC. Variable domain in full (rest from reference TRBV7-2 and TRBJ2-7): GAGVSQSPSNKVTEKGKDVELRCDPISGHTALYWYRQSLGQGLEFLIYFQGNSAPDKSGLPSDRFSAERTGGSVSTLTIQRTQQEDSAVYLCASSLEPDVNREQYFGPGTRLTVT.

CDR3 sequence (DNA): TGTGCCAGCAGCTTAATGGGACTAGCGAAATCTAGCACAGATACGCAGTATTTT. It codes for CASSLMGLAKSSTDTQYF. The V call is TRBV7-9, the J call TRBJ2-3, with 10 bases lining up with TRBD2. The CDR3 has 18 residues. Germline V gene sequence: CDR1 SEHNR, CDR2 FQNEAQ (reference sequence). V lost 2 bases to trimming and J lost 0 bases; unmatched junction nucleotides: 8.

This clonotype occurred a few times. The V call is TRBV5-1, the J call TRBJ2-3; 11 nucleotides line up with TRBD2. V lost 7 bases and J lost 2; bases outside the gene matches: 9. The CDR3 is made up of 16 amino acids. In germline, CDR1 is SGHRS, CDR2 YFSETQ. CDR3 protein: CASRLTSGGFTDTQYF. The DNA of the CDR3 is TGCGCCAGCCGTCTTACTAGCGGGGGCTTCACAGATACGCAGTATTTT.